Presented here are 17 T cell receptor beta chains from one specimen sequenced in a study of blood T cell repertoires in COVID-19 (dated by TCRdb to about 2020). The receptor library was made with the immunoSEQ multiplex PCR assay. The source is immuneACCESS, and TCRdb retained only in-frame sequences with V and J called. Part of the clones is not carried over; for the studies checked, unresolved V genes explain less than half of this, and the remainder is unexplained. The sample table holds about 210,000 clones, of which 75% to 90% were seen once. The ten largest clones take up roughly 5.5% of the sample. The specimen sequenced was peripheral blood. All receptors come from a woman in her 70s with COVID-19, enrolled during active disease.

This chain joins TRBV4-3 and TRBJ1-2, with a tentative D call TRBD1 (5 bases). V lost 1 base and J lost 4, with 16 bases in between. The CDR3 length is 16 residues. Germline V gives CDR1 LGHNA, CDR2 YSLEER. CDR3 loop: CASSQVWGISVYGYTF. DNA for the CDR3: TGCGCCAGCAGCCAAGTCTGGGGCATATCCGTCTATGGCTACACCTTC.

This chain connects TRBV5-1 to TRBJ2-3; the D gene is possibly TRBD2 (6 bases). The V gene's germline CDR1 is SGHRS and CDR2 YFSETQ. The CDR3 consists of 14 residues. V was trimmed by 2 bases and J by 3 bases, leaving 10 bases between them. In nucleotides, the CDR3 is TGCGCCAGCAGCTTAACAGCGGGTACAGATACGCAGTATTTT. Protein sequence: CASSLTAGTDTQYF.

The V and J genes are TRBV7-2 and TRBJ1-6; possible D gene TRBD1, 6 bases. Germline-derived CDR1 and CDR2 are SGHTA and FQGNSA. The CDR3 is 16 amino acids. V lost 2 bases to trimming and J lost 8 bases, with 16 bases between them. The CDR3 protein is CASSLSGGASYSPLHF. In DNA form, the CDR3 reads TGTGCCAGCAGCTTATCGGGGGGCGCGTCGTATTCACCCCTCCACTTT.

The V gene is TRBV5-4, the J gene TRBJ2-7; 9 bases agree with TRBD2. The germline CDR1 and CDR2 sequences are SGHNT and YYREEE (reference sequence). The CDR3 spans 15 residues. Trimming took 3 bases from V and 2 from J; bases not matched to a gene: 6. CDR3 loop: CASSSIAGATYEQYF. The CDR3 DNA reads as TGTGCCAGCAGCTCCATAGCGGGGGCGACCTACGAGCAGTACTTC.

The V gene is TRBV5-1, the J gene TRBJ2-7, with 9 bases matching TRBD1. The CDR3 sequence is 15 residues long. CDR1 and CDR2 from the germline V gene are SGHRS and YFSETQ. The J segment lost 5 bases and the V segment lost 0 bases, leaving 6 bases of the junction unmatched. The CDR3 reads CASSLAGTGYHEQYF. The CDR3 DNA reads TGCGCCAGCAGCTTGGCCGGGACAGGGTACCACGAGCAGTACTTC.

J is TRBJ2-1 and V is TRBV6-5, with TRBD2 as a possible D gene (5 bases). The CDR3 is made up of 15 amino acids. Trimming removed 6 bases from V and 4 bases from J, with 16 bases in between. CDR1 is MNHEY and CDR2 is SVGAGI in the germline V gene. In nucleotides, the CDR3 is TGTGCCAGCAGGAAGGCGGGCCAGTCATACAATGAGCAGTTCTTC. Residues: CASRKAGQSYNEQFF.

The chain uses TRBV10-3 and TRBJ2-1, with TRBD2 as a possible D gene (5 bases). Germline CDR1 ENHRY, CDR2 SYGVKD. This CDR3 is built from 13 residues. The V gene lost 2 bases and the J gene lost 6 bases, with 8 bases spanning the gap. The CDR3 sequence is CAISEGSPNEQFF. The CDR3 coding sequence is TGTGCCATCAGTGAGGGGAGCCCCAATGAGCAGTTCTTC.

A few counts support this clone. The chain employs TRBV9 and TRBJ1-3, with unresolved D. The V gene lost 0 bases and the J gene lost 0 bases, with 7 bases spanning the gap. CDR1 is SGDLS and CDR2 is YYNGEE in the germline V gene. The CDR3 runs to 15 residues. CDR3 residues: CASSVGRGSGNTIYF. In DNA form, the CDR3 reads TGTGCCAGCAGCGTAGGACGGGGCTCTGGAAACACCATATATTTT.

This chain links TRBV6-1 with TRBJ1-3, with 8 bases matching TRBD1. Germline V gene sequence: CDR1 MNHNS, CDR2 SASEGT. This CDR3 has 18 residues. V was pared by 2 bases and J by 3 bases, with 12 bases of the junction left unmatched. CDR3 coding DNA: TGTGCCAGCAGTGAACGCCCCTTGACAGGGGCGGTTGGAAACACCATATATTTT. Encoded protein: CASSERPLTGAVGNTIYF.

The genes are TRBV30 and TRBJ1-6, with TRBD1 as a possible D gene (5 bases). The V gene lost 5 bases and the J gene lost 2 bases, with 7 bases spanning the gap. Germline V gene data show CDR1 as GTSNPN and CDR2 as SVGIG (reference sequence). CDR3 length equals 13 residues. The CDR3 loop reads CAWEGTYNSPLHF. The CDR3 DNA sequence: TGTGCCTGGGAGGGGACCTATAATTCACCCCTCCACTTT. Together with reference TRBV30 and TRBJ1-6, the CDR3 gives the full variable domain: SQTIHQWPATLVQPVGSPLSLECTVEGTSNPNLYWYRQAAGRGLQLLFYSVGIGQISSEVPQNLSASRPQDRQFILSSKKLLLSDSGFYLCAWEGTYNSPLHFGNGTRLTVT.

The chain couples TRBV4-1 to TRBJ2-1, with 11 positions matching TRBD1. V gave up 4 bases and J gave up 11 bases; unmatched junction bases: 10. Germline V gives CDR1 MGHRA, CDR2 YSYEKL. The CDR3 totals 15 residues. DNA for the CDR3: TGCGCCAGCAGCCCCCCGGGACAGGGGGTCCACAAGCAGTTCTTC. Encoded protein: CASSPPGQGVHKQFF.

In its sample, this clone was seen a few times. The rearrangement joins TRBV5-1 to TRBJ1-1; D possibly corresponds to TRBD1 (6 bases). CDR3 length: 15 residues. Trimming stripped 4 bases from V and 1 base from J, with 14 bases between. CDR1 is SGHRS, CDR2 YFSETQ, per germline. The CDR3 region is CASSPRPTGNTEAFF. CDR3 coding DNA: TGCGCCAGCAGCCCTAGACCGACAGGGAACACTGAAGCTTTCTTT.

This chain connects TRBV5-4 to TRBJ2-1, with 7 positions matching TRBD2. The length of the CDR3 is 15 residues. Germline trimming cut 2 bases from V and 2 bases from J; bases unmatched to any gene: 4. CDR1 is SGHNT and CDR2 is YYREEE in the germline V gene (reference sequence). The CDR3 DNA is TGTGCCAGCAGCTTAGCTAGCGGAACCTACAATGAGCAGTTCTTC. Its translation: CASSLASGTYNEQFF.

The V and J genes are TRBV29-1 and TRBJ1-1; TRBD1 agrees at 8 bases. The V gene's germline CDR1 is SQVTM and CDR2 ANQGSEA. This CDR3 is built from 14 residues. V was pared by 5 bases and J by 4 bases, with 9 bases of the junction left unmatched. Here the CDR3 DNA reads TGCAGCGTTTACAGGGGGGCGAGTACCACTGAAGCTTTCTTT. Residues: CSVYRGASTTEAFF.

This clone was observed once. The rearrangement joins TRBV30 to TRBJ1-5; D call uncertain. Per the germline V gene, CDR1 is GTSNPN and CDR2 is SVGIG (reference sequence). This CDR3 region has 13 residues. The germline V and J ends were trimmed by 2 bases and 5 bases, with 10 bases remaining between them. CDR3 in amino acids: CAWSPHGDQPQHF. As DNA, the CDR3 is TGTGCCTGGAGTCCTCATGGAGATCAGCCCCAGCATTTT. Filled out from reference TRBV30 and TRBJ1-5, the complete variable domain reads SQTIHQWPATLVQPVGSPLSLECTVEGTSNPNLYWYRQAAGRGLQLLFYSVGIGQISSEVPQNLSASRPQDRQFILSSKKLLLSDSGFYLCAWSPHGDQPQHFGDGTRLSIL.

CDR3 DNA sequence: TGTGCCAGCAGTGAAGCGGGAGGGAGAGGAGAGCAGTACTTC. Its translation is CASSEAGGRGEQYF. The V gene is TRBV2, the J gene TRBJ2-7; 7 bases are shared with TRBD2. The CDR3 spans 14 residues. Germline loops: CDR1 SNHLY, CDR2 FYNNEI. The V segment lost 0 bases and the J segment 7 bases; nucleotides outside the gene matches: 6.

This clone was detected only a few times. V gene TRBV18 combines with J gene TRBJ2-3; possibly TRBD2 for D (6 bases). Germline CDR1 KGHSH, CDR2 LQKENI. V was clipped by 3 bases and J by 0 bases, with 10 bases between them. The CDR3 contains 15 residues. This CDR3 reads CASSPREASTDTQYF. The CDR3 DNA reads as TGTGCCAGCTCACCGCGGGAAGCCAGCACAGATACGCAGTATTTT.